One T cell receptor beta chain is described in this entry. The data were obtained in a study of blood T cell repertoires in COVID-19. Study as a whole: Collection of acute and convalescent COVID-19 samples took place in the United States, Italy and Spain. T cells, B-cell-depleted T cells, or PBMCs provided the cDNA or gDNA that served as material.

Germline V gene lookup returns CDR1 SGHNT and CDR2 YYREEE (reference sequence). The CDR3 is 15 residues long. Trimming left V 2 bases short and J 1 base short, with 12 bases between. Source study methods: Amplification of reference gene primers provided the estimated nucleated cell counts. Clones were sequenced by immunoSEQ multiplex PCR, and TCRdb holds only the in-frame ones, with some missing. V, J and clone size were drawn from that table, and D and trimming were deduced from the DNA. This sample has approximately 440,000 clones, with about 87% found just once. The receptor was isolated from a woman aged 45-59 years with COVID-19, enrolled during active disease. The material sequenced was peripheral blood. The chain joins TRBV5-4 to TRBJ1-1; D is unresolved. The CDR3, as DNA: TGTGCCAGCAGCTTCAACGGAGTCGCGAACACTGAAGCTTTCTTT. Its protein is CASSFNGVANTEAFF.